Below are 30 T cell receptor beta chains sequenced from a single sample in a study of graft-versus-host responses after intestinal transplantation. Antigen specificity for these receptors is unknown. Clones were sequenced by immunoSEQ multiplex PCR, and TCRdb holds only the in-frame ones, with some missing. The table has 50,000 to 60,000 clones, 85% to 95% seen once; the top ten hold around 2.5%. Sequences were derived from unstimulated CD4+ T cells sorted from spleen or lymph node cells, sampled before transplant. The receptors derive from a human donor who was the organ donor for an intestinal transplant.

V and J are TRBV18 and TRBJ2-3, with 9 bases aligning to TRBD1. The CDR3 spans 15 residues. Germline V CDR1 and CDR2: KGHSH, LQKENI. The J segment lost 1 base and the V segment lost 2 bases, leaving 1 base of the junction unmatched. DNA for the CDR3: TGTGCCAGCTCACCAAGGACAGGGGGCACAGATACGCAGTATTTT. Translated, it gives CASSPRTGGTDTQYF. Full variable domain (outside the CDR3, taken from reference TRBV18 and TRBJ2-3): NAGVMQNPRHLVRRRGQEARLRCSPMKGHSHVYWYRQLPEEGLKFMVYLQKENIIDESGMPKERFSAEFPKEGPSILRIQQVVRGDSAAYFCASSPRTGGTDTQYFGPGTRLTVL.

This clone was seen only once. V is TRBV6-5 and J is TRBJ2-2; 8 bases match TRBD1. The CDR3 consists of 15 residues. Trimming removed 5 bases from V and 1 base from J; junction bases left unmatched: 3. Germline V gene lookup returns CDR1 MNHEY and CDR2 SVGAGI. The CDR3 DNA sequence: TGTGCCAGCAGTAGGGGGACAGGGAACACCGGGGAGCTGTTTTTT. Protein sequence: CASSRGTGNTGELFF.

The chain employs TRBV4-2 and TRBJ1-4; weak D call: TRBD1 (6 bases). CDR3 length: 15 residues. The V end lost 1 base, the J end lost 5 bases, and 11 bases lay between the germline ends. Germline V CDR1 and CDR2: LGHNA, YNFKEQ. This CDR3 is CASSQVWDTNEKLFF. In DNA form, the CDR3 reads TGTGCCAGCAGCCAAGTTTGGGACACCAATGAAAAACTGTTTTTT.

The chain joins TRBV27 to TRBJ1-2; possible D gene TRBD1, 6 bases. Trimming shortened V by 7 bases and J by 2 bases, and 17 bases separated the two germline ends. The CDR3 loop spans 15 amino acids. Germline loops: CDR1 MNHEY, CDR2 SMNVEV (reference sequence). CDR3 DNA: TGTGCCAGCAAATCCCCGCTTAGGGGGAACTATGGCTACACCTTC. Its protein product is CASKSPLRGNYGYTF.

The rearrangement uses TRBV29-1 and TRBJ2-1; D may be TRBD2 (6 bases). V lost 7 bases to trimming and J lost 8 bases, with 12 bases between them. Per germline, CDR1 SQVTM and CDR2 ANQGSEA. The CDR3 has 11 amino acids. CDR3 DNA sequence: TGCAGCGCGGGACTCCTTCATGAGCAGTTCTTC. Translating it yields CSAGLLHEQFF.

The chain carries TRBV5-1 and TRBJ2-3; weak D call: TRBD1 (5 bases). Trimming stripped 4 bases from V and 2 bases from J, with 17 bases between. Germline V gene lookup returns CDR1 SGHRS and CDR2 YFSETQ. The CDR3 is 16 residues long. The CDR3 DNA sequence: TGCGCCAGCAGCCATCCCATGGGGCAGGCCACAGATACGCAGTATTTT. It specifies CASSHPMGQATDTQYF.

The V gene is TRBV7-2, the J gene TRBJ2-5, with TRBD2 matching 10 bases. There are 13 residues in the CDR3. The germline gives CDR1 SGHTA, CDR2 FQGNSA. J was trimmed by 13 bases and V by 2 bases; bases with no gene match: 7. In DNA, the CDR3 is TGTGCCAGCAGCTTAACAGCTAGCGGGAGCCGGTACTTC. It encodes CASSLTASGSRYF.

The chain uses TRBV6-1 and TRBJ2-1; 11 nucleotides line up with TRBD2. Germline V gene lookup returns CDR1 MNHNS and CDR2 SASEGT. There are 18 residues in the CDR3. Trimming took 4 bases from V and 0 from J; bases not matched to a gene: 8. The CDR3 reads CASSGRGTSGSSYNEQFF. Written as DNA, the CDR3 is TGTGCCAGCAGTGGACGGGGAACTAGCGGGAGCTCCTACAATGAGCAGTTCTTC.

This clone was counted once. In nucleotides, the CDR3 is TGTGCCAGCAGTGAGGCTAGCGGGAGGGCCAATGAGCAGTTCTTC. Its protein is CASSEASGRANEQFF. J is TRBJ2-1 and V is TRBV28, with 12 positions matching TRBD2. Germline loops: CDR1 MDHEN, CDR2 SYDVKM. This CDR3 has 15 residues. With 5 bases clipped from V and 6 bases from J, the junction kept 5 bases outside the gene matches.

The genes are TRBV5-8 and TRBJ2-2, with D hard to call. The V gene's germline CDR1 is SGHTS and CDR2 YDEGEE. V lost 0 bases, J lost 5 bases, and 8 bases lay in between. This CDR3 comprises 14 residues. The CDR3 nucleotides are TGTGCCAGCAGCTTGGCCTCGCGGACCGGGGAGCTGTTTTTT. Protein sequence: CASSLASRTGELFF.

The genes are TRBV6-1 and TRBJ1-3, with 12 positions matching TRBD1. Germline values: CDR1 MNHNS, CDR2 SASEGT. V was clipped by 6 bases and J by 8 bases; unmatched bases: 5. The CDR3 is 14 residues long. The CDR3 here is CASRGTGGRDTIYF. Written as DNA, the CDR3 is TGTGCCAGCAGAGGGACAGGGGGCCGAGACACCATATATTTT.

The chain couples TRBV28 to TRBJ2-7, with TRBD1 matching over 9 bases. CDR1 is MDHEN, CDR2 SYDVKM, per germline. This CDR3 comprises 15 residues. The J segment lost 1 base and the V segment lost 3 bases, leaving 4 bases of the junction unmatched. For the CDR3, the DNA is TGTGCCAGCAGTTTTACAGGGACAGGGTCCTACGAGCAGTACTTC. Translating it yields CASSFTGTGSYEQYF.

V usage is TRBV7-8 and J usage is TRBJ1-2; D remains unclear. Trimming left V 0 bases short and J 2 bases short, with 4 bases between. The CDR3 is 13 residues long. The germline gives CDR1 SGHVS, CDR2 FQNEAQ. In DNA form, the CDR3 reads TGTGCCAGCAGCTTAGCGGCCAACTATGGCTACACCTTC. The encoded protein is CASSLAANYGYTF.

The CDR3 reads CASTSREGIWVGYTF. The CDR3 DNA is TGTGCCAGCACCTCCCGGGAGGGAATCTGGGTGGGCTACACCTTC. The chain combines TRBV7-9 with TRBJ1-2; D gene unclear. Trimming shortened V by 7 bases and J by 8 bases, and 23 bases separated the two germline ends. The CDR3 runs 15 residues. Germline V lookup: CDR1 SEHNR, CDR2 FQNEAQ (reference sequence).

The chain recombines TRBV20-1 with TRBJ2-7; D remains ambiguous. V lost 0 bases and J 4 bases, leaving 4 bases between the germline ends. There are 11 residues in the CDR3. CDR1 and CDR2 (germline): DFQATT, SNEGSKA (reference sequence). The CDR3 reads CSAREDYEQYF. CDR3 DNA sequence: TGCAGTGCTAGAGAAGATTACGAGCAGTACTTC.

This chain joins TRBV23-1 and TRBJ2-7, with 12 positions matching TRBD1. TRBV23-1 is an open reading frame whose function is uncertain. The CDR3 spans 13 residues. V lost 8 bases, J lost 7 bases, and 6 bases stayed unmatched. CDR3 region: CASGDRGLLEQYF. The CDR3 DNA is TGCGCCAGCGGGGACAGGGGGCTTTTGGAGCAGTACTTC.

V gene TRBV29-1 combines with J gene TRBJ2-7; TRBD2 matches at 7 bases. Germline CDR1 reads SQVTM; CDR2 reads ANQGSEA. The CDR3 runs 12 residues. V lost 0 bases to trimming and J lost 5 bases; unmatched junction nucleotides: 1. The CDR3 DNA sequence: TGCAGCGTTGAAGAGGCGGGGGACGAGCAGTACTTC. Translation gives CSVEEAGDEQYF.

This clone appeared once. This chain connects TRBV6-9 to TRBJ1-2; 9 bases are shared with TRBD1. CDR1 and CDR2 (germline): MNHGY, SVAAGI. V was clipped by 8 bases and J by 2 bases; unmatched bases: 0. The CDR3 has 12 residues. In nucleotides, the CDR3 is TGTGCCAGCGGACAGGGGAACTATGGCTACACCTTC. This codes for CASGQGNYGYTF.

V usage is TRBV6-1 and J usage is TRBJ2-1; no firm D call. Germline V lookup: CDR1 MNHNS, CDR2 SASEGT. V dropped 6 bases and J dropped 4 bases, with 7 bases sitting between them. The CDR3 has 12 residues. The CDR3 spells CASRPTYNEQFF. The CDR3 DNA is TGTGCCAGCAGACCCACATACAATGAGCAGTTCTTC.

The chain is built from TRBV30 and TRBJ2-7, with a weak D call TRBD1 (6 bases). CDR3 length: 13 residues. Trimming took off 1 base at V and 3 bases at J, with 10 bases between the two ends. Germline lookup yields CDR1 GTSNPN and CDR2 SVGIG (reference sequence). CDR3 in amino acids: CAWSGGLHYEQYF. The CDR3 nucleotides are TGTGCCTGGAGTGGGGGGCTGCACTACGAGCAGTACTTC.

V gene TRBV7-9 combines with J gene TRBJ1-1; TRBD1 aligns across 11 bases. CDR1 is SEHNR, CDR2 FQNEAQ, per germline (reference sequence). This CDR3 spans 14 amino acids. Trimming took 5 bases from V and 4 from J; bases not matched to a gene: 3. The CDR3 loop is CASSPGTGGTEAFF. In DNA form, the CDR3 reads TGTGCCAGCAGCCCAGGGACAGGGGGCACTGAAGCTTTCTTT.

The chain combines TRBV28 with TRBJ1-1; D gene unclear. V was cut by 8 bases and J by 9 bases, with 13 bases left in between. The CDR3 sequence is 11 residues long. In germline, CDR1 is MDHEN, CDR2 SYDVKM. CDR3 amino acids: CASRVGSQAFF. Here the CDR3 DNA reads TGTGCCAGCCGCGTGGGCTCCCAAGCTTTCTTT.

The chain combines TRBV4-3 with TRBJ2-2; TRBD2 matches at 12 bases. Germline-derived CDR1 and CDR2 are LGHNA and YSLEER. V shed 1 base, J shed 2 bases, and the junction held 11 bases outside the gene matches. This CDR3 is 20 amino acids long. CDR3: CASSQGYLAGGRANTGELFF. DNA of the CDR3: TGCGCCAGCAGCCAAGGGTATCTAGCGGGAGGGAGGGCTAACACCGGGGAGCTGTTTTTT.

The chain is built from TRBV28 and TRBJ2-7; 8 nucleotides align to TRBD1. Trimming took 5 bases from V and 3 from J; bases not matched to a gene: 12. This CDR3 is 16 amino acids long. In germline, CDR1 is MDHEN, CDR2 SYDVKM. CDR3 loop: CASSPDRTGNRYEQYF. The CDR3 DNA follows: TGTGCCAGCAGTCCAGATCGGACAGGGAATCGCTACGAGCAGTACTTC. The full variable domain, in which reference TRBV28 and TRBJ2-7 provide the parts outside the CDR3, is DVKVTQSSRYLVKRTGEKVFLECVQDMDHENMFWYRQDPGLGLRLIYFSYDVKMKEKGDIPEGYSVSREKKERFSLILESASTNQTSMYLCASSPDRTGNRYEQYFGPGTRLTVT.

The chain links TRBV4-1 to TRBJ1-1, with 7 positions matching TRBD1. The CDR3 has 18 residues. Per germline, CDR1 MGHRA and CDR2 YSYEKL. V lost 1 base, J lost 0 bases, and 11 bases stayed unmatched. The CDR3, as DNA: TGCGCCAGCAGCCAAGTCACCAACTGGGACAGATTGAACACTGAAGCTTTCTTT. Protein: CASSQVTNWDRLNTEAFF.

The chain links TRBV18 to TRBJ1-1, with D uncertain. Germline CDR1 and CDR2: KGHSH and LQKENI. The CDR3 extends over 14 amino acids. The ends were cut back, 2 bases at V and 1 base at J, with 8 bases in the middle. As DNA, the CDR3 is TGTGCCAGCTCACCAGACTTGGGGAACACTGAAGCTTTCTTT. It translates to CASSPDLGNTEAFF.

The V and J genes are TRBV28 and TRBJ1-4; D uncertain. V was clipped by 1 base and J by 4 bases, with 10 bases between them. The CDR3 covers 15 residues. Germline CDR1 reads MDHEN; CDR2 reads SYDVKM. CDR3 sequence (DNA): TGTGCCAGCAGTTTATTGGGCCGGGTTAATGAAAAACTGTTTTTT. Protein: CASSLLGRVNEKLFF.

The chain joins TRBV19 to TRBJ2-6, with D unclear. The V end lost 1 base, the J end lost 0 bases, and 7 bases lay between the germline ends. Germline V gene lookup returns CDR1 LNHDA and CDR2 SQIVND (reference sequence). The length of the CDR3 is 16 residues. The CDR3 DNA is TGTGCCAGTAGTATAGCGGCCTCCTCTGGGGCCAACGTCCTGACTTTC. Its protein is CASSIAASSGANVLTF.

The chain carries TRBV28 and TRBJ1-5, with D maybe TRBD1 (6 bases). The CDR3 has 14 amino acids. Germline V lookup: CDR1 MDHEN, CDR2 SYDVKM. V was clipped by 2 bases and J by 6 bases, with 11 bases between them. CDR3 sequence: CASSLVQGSQPQHF. The CDR3 DNA reads TGTGCCAGCAGTTTAGTACAGGGAAGTCAGCCCCAGCATTTT.

The rearrangement joins TRBV7-9 to TRBJ2-7, with TRBD1 identical over 8 bases. Trimming at V came to 4 bases and at J to 6 bases, leaving 8 bases not matched to a gene. This CDR3 is built from 14 residues. Germline V gene data show CDR1 as SEHNR and CDR2 as FQNEAQ (reference sequence). CDR3 protein: CASSSDRVATEQYF. CDR3 sequence (DNA): TGTGCCAGCAGCTCGGACAGGGTGGCGACCGAGCAGTACTTC.